This T cell receptor (beta chain) was captured by sequencing in a study of cytomegalovirus exposure and HLA in healthy donors. Germline loops: CDR1 LNHNV, CDR2 YYDKDF (reference sequence). V lost 11 bases and J 6 bases, leaving 28 bases between the germline ends. This CDR3 spans 16 amino acids. A word on this clone: The target antigen is unknown.

It was with 60 Vbeta and 13 Jbeta primers that the PCR ran. The table came from immunoSEQ multiplex PCR; TCRdb's copy has only in-frame clones and leaves some out. The sample lists fewer than 200,000 clones, 78% occurring once. Whole-study results and caveats: Common viral pathogens were later found to be apparently linked to several of the most significant clusters.

The source material was PBMCs. The chain recombines TRBV15 with TRBJ1-1; maybe TRBD1 (6 bases). This TCR came from a female donor in good health and CMV-seronegative. The DNA for the CDR3 is TGTGCCGCAAGTTCTCACGAGGGGGGGGATTTCTCTGAAGCTTTCTTT. This sequence encodes CAASSHEGGDFSEAFF.